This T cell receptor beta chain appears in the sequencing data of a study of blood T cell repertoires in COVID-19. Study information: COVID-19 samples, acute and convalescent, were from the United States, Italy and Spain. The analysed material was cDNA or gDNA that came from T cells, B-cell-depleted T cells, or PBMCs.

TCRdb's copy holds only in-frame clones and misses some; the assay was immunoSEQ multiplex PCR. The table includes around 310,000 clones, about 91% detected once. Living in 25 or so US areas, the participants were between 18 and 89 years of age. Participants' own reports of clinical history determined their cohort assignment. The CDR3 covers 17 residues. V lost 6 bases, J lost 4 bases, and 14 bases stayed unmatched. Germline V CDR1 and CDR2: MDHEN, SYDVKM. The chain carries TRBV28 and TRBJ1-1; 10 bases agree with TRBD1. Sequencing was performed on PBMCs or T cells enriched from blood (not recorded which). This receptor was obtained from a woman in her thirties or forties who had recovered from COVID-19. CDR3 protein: CASSQAGTGASSTEAFF. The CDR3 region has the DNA TGTGCCAGCAGCCAAGCAGGGACAGGGGCCAGCAGCACTGAAGCTTTCTTT.